This T cell receptor (beta chain) appears in the sequencing data of a study of cytomegalovirus exposure and HLA in healthy donors. This clone was seen only a few times. The PCR was carried out with 60 Vbeta primers and 13 Jbeta primers. TCRdb keeps only in-frame clones here, not all; method: immunoSEQ multiplex PCR. The data show under 200,000 clones, 60% to 80% seen once. The CDR3 sequence is 14 residues long. After removal of 1 base from V and 1 base from J, the junction contained 0 bases not matched to a gene. Germline CDR1 LGHNA, CDR2 YSLEER. The chain joins TRBV4-3 to TRBJ1-1; 7 nucleotides agree with TRBD1. The origin of this receptor is a middle-aged woman in good health and CMV-seropositive. Sequenced: PBMCs. The CDR3 DNA is TGCGCCAGCAGCCAAGGACAGGGGAACACTGAAGCTTTCTTT. Translating gives CASSQGQGNTEAFF.